These 26 T cell receptor beta chains came from one sample sequenced in a study of spatial heterogeneity in lung cancer (dated by TCRdb to the late 2010s). This specimen's time point label, per the study, means: sample taken at primary tumor resection. No antigen is known for these receptors. Receptors were amplified or captured by 5' RACE. Sequenced on a NextSeq 500. TCRdb's own reprocessing of the public reads used fastp at Q25 and MiXCR and kept productive beta chains. Each entry merges the rows of one CDR3 protein and shows their most common DNA and genes. Across this sample there are 100,000 or so distinct CDR3 sequences, with 3.5% to 5% seen only once. The ten largest make up approximately 22% of the sample. Study-wide conclusions, independent of this receptor: The tumor nonsynonymous mutation count correlated with the number of expanded intratumoral alpha and beta TCRs.

The specimen comprised lung tumor tissue, sampled at surgery. Source of these receptors: a male donor with early-stage non-small cell lung cancer.

The chain links TRBV28 to TRBJ2-4; D may be TRBD1 or TRBD2 (5 bases each). Trimming pared 7 bases from V and 9 bases from J, leaving 13 bases between. This CDR3 contains 12 residues. From germline, CDR1 is MDHEN and CDR2 SYDVKM. CDR3 sequence: CASTSPGTIQYF. For the CDR3, the DNA is TGTGCCAGCACCTCACCGGGGACCATTCAGTACTTC.

This chain uses TRBV9 with TRBJ1-2; no definite D call. Germline V gives CDR1 SGDLS, CDR2 YYNGEE. The CDR3 loop spans 14 amino acids. V was trimmed by 0 bases and J by 3 bases, leaving 9 bases between them. This CDR3 reads CASSVEPGDYGYTF. CDR3 DNA: TGTGCCAGCAGCGTAGAACCCGGCGACTATGGCTACACCTTC.

This clonotype was observed many times. J is TRBJ2-1 and V is TRBV12-3 or TRBV12-4; D is possibly TRBD2 (5 bases). CDR3 length equals 14 residues. V dropped 6 bases and J dropped 5 bases, with 14 bases sitting between them. The DNA of the CDR3 is TGTGCCAGCAGGCCCCTCGGGGAAAACAATGAGCAGTTCTTC. Protein: CASRPLGENNEQFF.

This clonotype was detected ten times or more. This chain joins TRBV2 and TRBJ2-3; 9 positions match TRBD2. This CDR3 is built from 19 residues. V lost 2 bases and J lost 4; bases outside the gene matches: 16. Germline-derived CDR1 and CDR2 are SNHLY and FYNNEI. The CDR3: CASSELISGSRGGPDTQYF. The CDR3 coding sequence is TGTGCCAGCAGTGAACTTATTAGCGGGAGTAGAGGAGGCCCAGATACGCAGTATTTT.

The sample holds many counts of this clonotype. The rearrangement joins TRBV29-1 to TRBJ2-7; 7 bases agree with TRBD2. This CDR3 is 21 amino acids long. With 8 bases clipped from V and 0 bases from J, the junction kept 31 bases outside the gene matches. CDR1 and CDR2 (germline): SQVTM, ANQGSEA. The CDR3 sequence is CSPKLGGEGCYPNKPSYEQYF. In DNA, the CDR3 is TGCAGCCCTAAATTGGGAGGGGAAGGCTGTTATCCTAATAAACCCTCCTACGAGCAGTACTTC.

This clonotype has at least ten counts. V is TRBV28 and J is TRBJ1-1; no clear D gene. Germline CDR1 MDHEN, CDR2 SYDVKM. CDR3 length equals 14 residues. V gave up 8 bases and J gave up 4 bases, with 17 bases separating them. Here the CDR3 reads CASYTVPEVTEAFF. The CDR3 DNA reads as TGTGCCAGCTATACAGTTCCCGAAGTCACTGAAGCTTTCTTT.

This clonotype was seen at least ten times. This rearrangement joins TRBV7-9 to TRBJ2-2; 11 bases fit TRBD2. The CDR3 length is 15 residues. Per germline, CDR1 SEHNR and CDR2 FQNEAQ (reference sequence). V was pared by 5 bases and J by 4 bases, with 3 bases of the junction left unmatched. The CDR3, as DNA: TGTGCCAGCAGCATCGGGACTAGCGGCACCGGGGAGCTGTTTTTT. This sequence encodes CASSIGTSGTGELFF.

The sample holds many counts of this clonotype. The V gene is TRBV11-2, the J gene TRBJ2-7; 8 nucleotides line up with TRBD2. Per the germline V gene, CDR1 is SGHAT and CDR2 is FQNNGV. The CDR3 sequence is 13 residues long. The junction had 5 bases not matched to a gene; V was cut back by 6 bases and J by 4 bases. CDR3 nucleotides: TGTGCCAGCAGTTTTCTAGCGGGTTACGAGCAGTACTTC. Protein: CASSFLAGYEQYF. Full variable domain (rest looked up from reference TRBV11-2 and TRBJ2-7): EAGVAQSPRYKIIEKRQSVAFWCNPISGHATLYWYQQILGQGPKLLIQFQNNGVVDDSQLPKDRFSAERLKGVDSTLKIQPAKLEDSAVYLCASSFLAGYEQYFGPGTRLTVT.

This clonotype was seen many times. The rearrangement joins TRBV4-1 to TRBJ2-1; D gene unclear. Trimming removed 1 base from V and 0 bases from J, with 10 bases in between. From germline, CDR1 is MGHRA and CDR2 YSYEKL. The CDR3 totals 16 residues. The CDR3 region is CASSQVNLVSYNEQFF. CDR3 bases: TGCGCCAGCAGCCAAGTCAACCTCGTCTCCTACAATGAGCAGTTCTTC.

This clonotype occurred many times. The chain uses TRBV29-1 and TRBJ2-5, with D unclear. Germline-derived CDR1 and CDR2 are SQVTM and ANQGSEA. CDR3 length equals 14 residues. Trimming took 4 bases from V and 4 from J, leaving 16 bases between them. The CDR3, as DNA: TGCAGCGTTGTGGACCCGGCCGTTTTAGAGACCCAGTACTTC. As protein: CSVVDPAVLETQYF. The whole variable domain, remainder taken from reference TRBV29-1 and TRBJ2-5, is SAVISQKPSRDICQRGTSLTIQCQVDSQVTMMFWYRQQPGQSLTLIATANQGSEATYESGFVIDKFPISRPNLTFSTLTVSNMSPEDSSIYLCSVVDPAVLETQYFGPGTRLLVL.

This clonotype was seen many times. The J gene is TRBJ1-3, the V gene TRBV20-1; 7 bases fit TRBD1. CDR1 is DFQATT and CDR2 is SNEGSKA in the germline V gene (reference sequence). The CDR3 runs 15 residues. V lost 5 bases, J lost 0 bases, and 7 bases stayed unmatched. DNA for the CDR3: TGCAGTGCTCCCCGGGACAGAAGCTCTGGAAACACCATATATTTT. Its translation: CSAPRDRSSGNTIYF.

Many counts were recorded for this clonotype. The chain combines TRBV7-9 with TRBJ2-1; 11 bases agree with TRBD2. With V trimmed by 1 base and J by 9 bases, 2 bases remained unmatched. CDR3 length: 14 residues. Looked up from germline, CDR1 is SEHNR and CDR2 is FQNEAQ (reference sequence). The CDR3 is CASSLDLAGGEQFF. The CDR3 bases are TGTGCCAGCAGCTTAGACCTAGCGGGAGGTGAGCAGTTCTTC.

Many counts were recorded for this clonotype. V gene TRBV29-1 combines with J gene TRBJ2-7, with D perhaps TRBD2 (6 bases). In germline, CDR1 is SQVTM, CDR2 ANQGSEA. The CDR3 covers 13 residues. V lost 5 bases, J lost 4 bases, and 15 bases lay in between. The CDR3: CSVSGSGEYEQYF. In DNA, the CDR3 is TGCAGCGTTTCGGGTAGCGGAGAGTACGAGCAGTACTTC.

This clonotype was observed at least ten times. The chain employs TRBV12-3 or TRBV12-4 and TRBJ1-2; 9 nucleotides match TRBD1. There are 13 residues in the CDR3. V dropped 3 bases and J dropped 10; count of bases not matched to a gene: 6. This CDR3 is CASSLGTGRDYTF. The CDR3 bases are TGTGCCAGCAGTTTGGGGACAGGGAGGGACTACACCTTC.

This clonotype was counted ten times or more. CDR3 DNA: TGTGCCAGCAGTCTGGGACGGAGTAAAGAGACCCAGTACTTC. Residues: CASSLGRSKETQYF. The chain couples TRBV12-3 or TRBV12-4 to TRBJ2-5; D could derive from TRBD1 or TRBD2 (5 bases each). The germline V and J ends were trimmed by 5 bases and 3 bases, with 13 bases remaining between them. The CDR3 contains 14 residues.

This clonotype has ten or more counts. This chain links TRBV10-1 with TRBJ1-1, with D unresolved. The germline V gene has CDR1 WNHNN and CDR2 SYGVQD (reference sequence). V lost 6 bases and J 5 bases, leaving 16 bases between the germline ends. This CDR3 comprises 14 residues. The CDR3 protein is CASRHEREVTEAFF. DNA for the CDR3: TGCGCCAGCAGGCATGAGCGAGAAGTTACTGAAGCTTTCTTT.

CDR3 residues: CASRIDTANTEAFF. In DNA form, the CDR3 reads TGTGCCAGCCGGATCGACACAGCGAACACTGAAGCTTTCTTT. The chain recombines TRBV2 with TRBJ1-1; D is unresolved. Germline V gene sequence: CDR1 SNHLY, CDR2 FYNNEI. The CDR3 runs 14 residues. V lost 8 bases to trimming and J lost 1 base, with 14 bases between them.

This clonotype was found many times. The chain is built from TRBV27 and TRBJ2-7; TRBD1 matches at 8 bases. Looked up from germline, CDR1 is MNHEY and CDR2 is SMNVEV (reference sequence). CDR3 length: 14 residues. V dropped 1 base and J dropped 6; count of bases not matched to a gene: 5. The CDR3 nucleotides read TGTGCCAGCAGTTTATGCGGACAGGGCTGCGAGCAGTACTTC. Its protein product is CASSLCGQGCEQYF.

There are many counts of this clonotype. The chain is built from TRBV4-2 and TRBJ1-2, with D perhaps matching TRBD1 (5 bases). Trimming shortened V by 0 bases and J by 8 bases, and 13 bases separated the two germline ends. The germline V gene encodes CDR1 LGHNA and CDR2 YNFKEQ. This CDR3 is built from 14 residues. DNA for the CDR3: TGTGCCAGCAGCCAAGATGGGGGGATGCGGGGCTACACCTTC. Translated: CASSQDGGMRGYTF.

This clonotype was counted at least ten times. The J gene is TRBJ1-6, the V gene TRBV10-3, with D possibly being TRBD1 (6 bases). The CDR3 sequence is 13 residues long. The V gene's germline CDR1 is ENHRY and CDR2 SYGVKD. With 7 bases removed from V and 4 bases from J, the gap between germline ends came to 8 bases. CDR3 sequence: CAINRDYNSPLHF. The CDR3 DNA follows: TGTGCCATCAACAGGGATTATAATTCACCCCTCCACTTT.

This clonotype was detected many times. This rearrangement joins TRBV28 to TRBJ1-1, with TRBD1 as a possible D gene (6 bases). V was pared by 3 bases and J by 0 bases, with 14 bases between. This CDR3 is built from 16 residues. Germline assignment: CDR1 MDHEN and CDR2 SYDVKM. CDR3 in DNA: TGTGCCAGCAGTTTCCCTCTCGGACAGATGAACACTGAAGCTTTCTTT. Protein sequence: CASSFPLGQMNTEAFF.

This clonotype was found many times. The genes are TRBV24-1 and TRBJ1-2; D remains unclear. Between the trimmed V and J ends, which lost 2 bases and 2 bases, there was a span of 5 bases. Germline V gene data show CDR1 as KGHDR and CDR2 as SFDVKD. The CDR3 runs to 13 residues. This CDR3 reads CATSDSGNYGYTF. The CDR3, as DNA: TGTGCCACCAGTGATTCCGGGAACTATGGCTACACCTTC.

Ten or more counts support this clonotype. The chain recombines TRBV12-3 or TRBV12-4 with TRBJ1-1; possibly TRBD1 for D (6 bases). V lost 7 bases, J lost 1 base, and 10 bases lay in between. The CDR3 totals 13 residues. CDR3 nucleotide sequence: TGTGCCAGCACCCCGACAGGGAACACTGAAGCTTTCTTT. Translated: CASTPTGNTEAFF.

The chain carries TRBV5-5 and TRBJ1-3; TRBD1 aligns across 10 bases. The CDR3 covers 15 residues. Germline V gene data show CDR1 as SGHKS and CDR2 as YYEKEE (reference sequence). V lost 4 bases, J lost 5 bases, and 6 bases stayed unmatched. CDR3 region: CASSMGQGRRNTIYF. The CDR3 DNA reads TGTGCCAGCAGCATGGGACAGGGGAGGCGAAACACCATATATTTT.

This clonotype was seen ten or more times. V and J are TRBV10-3 and TRBJ2-6; D gene ambiguous. From germline, CDR1 is ENHRY and CDR2 SYGVKD. The CDR3 consists of 12 residues. The V end lost 5 bases, the J end lost 4 bases, and 3 bases lay between the germline ends. CDR3 sequence reads: CAISSGANVLTF. For the CDR3, the DNA is TGTGCCATCAGTTCCGGGGCCAACGTCCTGACTTTC.

There are many counts of this clonotype. This sequence joins TRBV28 and TRBJ2-7; TRBD1 matches 8 bases. The V gene's germline CDR1 is MDHEN and CDR2 SYDVKM. The length of the CDR3 is 14 residues. Trimming at V came to 3 bases and at J to 3 bases, leaving 4 bases not matched to a gene. This CDR3 reads CASSFRGLSYEQYF. Here the CDR3 DNA reads TGTGCCAGCAGTTTCAGGGGGCTAAGCTACGAGCAGTACTTC. Using reference TRBV28 and TRBJ2-7 for the parts outside the CDR3, the full variable domain is DVKVTQSSRYLVKRTGEKVFLECVQDMDHENMFWYRQDPGLGLRLIYFSYDVKMKEKGDIPEGYSVSREKKERFSLILESASTNQTSMYLCASSFRGLSYEQYFGPGTRLTVT.